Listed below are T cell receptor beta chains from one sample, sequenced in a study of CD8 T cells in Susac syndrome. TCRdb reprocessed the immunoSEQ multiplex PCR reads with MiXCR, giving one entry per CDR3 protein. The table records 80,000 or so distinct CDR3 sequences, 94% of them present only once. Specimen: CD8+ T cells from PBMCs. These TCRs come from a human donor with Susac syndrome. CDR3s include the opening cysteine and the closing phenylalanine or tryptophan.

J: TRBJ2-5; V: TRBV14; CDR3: CASSQFVGAPPETQYF
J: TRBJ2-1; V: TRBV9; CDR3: CASAVGGGTHNEQFF
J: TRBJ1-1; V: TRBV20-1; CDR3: CSARYGGEAFF
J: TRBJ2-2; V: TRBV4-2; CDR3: CASSPRGVVNTGELFF
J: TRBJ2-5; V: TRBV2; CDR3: CASRGARETQYF
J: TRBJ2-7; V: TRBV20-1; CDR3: CSAPDRDLAREQYF
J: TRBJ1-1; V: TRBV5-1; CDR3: CASRLRRQLNTEAFF
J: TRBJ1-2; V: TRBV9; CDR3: CASSPRGGAGSF
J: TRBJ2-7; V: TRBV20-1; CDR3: CSAPGRSYEQYF
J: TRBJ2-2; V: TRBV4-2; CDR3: CASSPRGQGFDTGELFF
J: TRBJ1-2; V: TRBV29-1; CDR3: CSVVGPSDYGYTF
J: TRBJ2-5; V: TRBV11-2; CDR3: CASTSPDSGETQYF
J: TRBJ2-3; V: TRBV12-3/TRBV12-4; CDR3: CASSLLLASTDTQYF
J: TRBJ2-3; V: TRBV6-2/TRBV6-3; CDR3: CASSYVGGPGGTDTQYF
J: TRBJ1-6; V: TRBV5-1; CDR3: CASSPTGPHNSPLHF
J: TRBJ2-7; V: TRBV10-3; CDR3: CAISESDLYEQYF
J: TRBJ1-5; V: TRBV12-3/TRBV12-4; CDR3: CASNYGTNQPQHF
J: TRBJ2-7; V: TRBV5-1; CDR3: CASSLSGVHEQYF
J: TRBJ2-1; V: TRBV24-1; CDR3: CATNLSGVSYNEQFF
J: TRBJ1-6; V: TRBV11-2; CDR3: CASSLWGSQYNSPLHF
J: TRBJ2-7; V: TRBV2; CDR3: CATLDRPYEQYF
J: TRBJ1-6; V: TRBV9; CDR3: CASSVGWGSNSPLHF
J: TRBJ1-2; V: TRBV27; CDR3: CASGLGTGEGYTF
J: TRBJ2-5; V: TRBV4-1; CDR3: CASSQALGETQYF
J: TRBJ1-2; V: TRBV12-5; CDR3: CASGSTGVDGYTF
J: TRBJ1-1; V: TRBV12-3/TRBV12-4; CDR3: CASSLTPRVDEAFF
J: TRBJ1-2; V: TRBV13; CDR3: CASSLGRGRGYGYTF
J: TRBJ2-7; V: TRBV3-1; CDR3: CASSLGQGAPQYF
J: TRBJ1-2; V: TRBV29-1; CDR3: CSVRDQGGGYGYTF
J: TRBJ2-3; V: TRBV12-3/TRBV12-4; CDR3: CASSLLPHMYF
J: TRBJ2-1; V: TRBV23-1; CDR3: CASQSREEVNEQFF
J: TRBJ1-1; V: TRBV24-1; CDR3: CATSGGGEAFF
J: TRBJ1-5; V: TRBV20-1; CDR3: CSASASNQPQHF
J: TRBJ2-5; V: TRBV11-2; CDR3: CASSAGTSGGETQYF
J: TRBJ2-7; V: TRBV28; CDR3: CASSLRSIRDSSFYEQYF
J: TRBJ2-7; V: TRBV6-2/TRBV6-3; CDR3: CASSQAGTSIYEQYF
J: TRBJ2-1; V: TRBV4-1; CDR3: CASSQVRRLSSYNEQFF
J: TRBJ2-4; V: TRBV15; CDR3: CATSRDAGPRNIQYF
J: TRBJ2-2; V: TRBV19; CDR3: CAARDRNTGELFF
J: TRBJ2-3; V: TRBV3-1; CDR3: CASSQDWAGTYTDTQYF
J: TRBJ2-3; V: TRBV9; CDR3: CASSPLGSGGSTDTQYF
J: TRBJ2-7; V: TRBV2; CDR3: CASFGRFYEQYF
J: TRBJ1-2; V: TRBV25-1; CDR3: CASSEFISGERYGYTF
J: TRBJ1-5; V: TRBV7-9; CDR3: CASSPEGYQPQHF
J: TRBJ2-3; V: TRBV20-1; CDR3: CSALGLAGETDTQYF
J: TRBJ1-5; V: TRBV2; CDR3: CASKSSNQPQHF
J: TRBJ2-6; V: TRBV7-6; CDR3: CASSITDSGANVLTF
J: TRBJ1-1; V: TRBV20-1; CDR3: CSARVGDKNTEAFF
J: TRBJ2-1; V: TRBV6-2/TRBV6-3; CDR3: CASWGGSEQFF
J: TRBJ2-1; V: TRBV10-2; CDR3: CASSHTGQGVTHEQFF
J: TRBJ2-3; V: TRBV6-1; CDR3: CASSESGFLDTQYF
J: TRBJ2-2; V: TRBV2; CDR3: CASSTTSGGENTGELFF
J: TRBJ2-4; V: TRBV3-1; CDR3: CASSQGVTRDIQYF